The clone carrying this T cell receptor (beta chain) was recorded many times. What it binds is unknown. V was clipped by 3 bases and J by 7 bases; unmatched bases: 4. Germline V gene lookup returns CDR1 SGHRS and CDR2 YFSETQ. The CDR3 runs 16 residues. The sample originates from a study of post-analysis software for immune sequencing data. The wider study: Included courses were relapsing-remitting and secondary progressive multiple sclerosis; progressive-relapsing multiple sclerosis was also included.

Prepared TCR beta cDNA libraries contained unique molecular identifiers. T cells, 1 to 10 million of them, yielded some 500,000 cDNA molecules. TCRdb passed the PCR reads through MiXCR, listing each CDR3 protein once. The table records about 540,000 distinct CDR3 sequences, around a third of them present only once. Study findings and constraints: Patients showed TRBV5-6, TRBV5-1 and TRBV20-1 among roughly 5 TRBV segments more frequent than in controls. The F measure placed samples prepared in the same batch into strongly shared clusters. Patients with multiple sclerosis recorded significantly lower normalized Chao1 diversity than controls, the study found.

This clonotype was sampled from a girl younger than 18 with multiple sclerosis. The chain uses TRBV5-1 and TRBJ2-1, with 16 positions matching TRBD2. Sequencing used blood. CDR3 region: CASSSGLAGGRNEQFF. The CDR3 DNA reads TGCGCCAGCAGCTCGGGACTAGCGGGGGGGAGGAATGAGCAGTTCTTC.